This T cell receptor beta chain was found in a study of control samples from healthy donors and cancer patients. The V gene's germline CDR1 is SGHRS and CDR2 YFSETQ. CDR3 length: 15 amino acids. The germline V and J ends were trimmed by 4 bases and 0 bases, with 11 bases remaining between them. The repertoire was sequenced with immunoSEQ multiplex PCR; TCRdb's copy has only in-frame clones and lacks some. This sample yields roughly 99,000 clones, of which roughly four fifths are seen a single time; 1.5% to 2% belongs to the top ten. The sequenced sample consisted of blood. The chain links TRBV5-1 to TRBJ2-1, with TRBD1 as a possible D gene (6 bases). The receptor comes from a man aged 60 to 75 in good health. The CDR3 reads CASSTGQSSYNEQFF. CDR3 nucleotide sequence: TGCGCCAGCAGCACAGGACAGAGCTCCTACAATGAGCAGTTCTTC.